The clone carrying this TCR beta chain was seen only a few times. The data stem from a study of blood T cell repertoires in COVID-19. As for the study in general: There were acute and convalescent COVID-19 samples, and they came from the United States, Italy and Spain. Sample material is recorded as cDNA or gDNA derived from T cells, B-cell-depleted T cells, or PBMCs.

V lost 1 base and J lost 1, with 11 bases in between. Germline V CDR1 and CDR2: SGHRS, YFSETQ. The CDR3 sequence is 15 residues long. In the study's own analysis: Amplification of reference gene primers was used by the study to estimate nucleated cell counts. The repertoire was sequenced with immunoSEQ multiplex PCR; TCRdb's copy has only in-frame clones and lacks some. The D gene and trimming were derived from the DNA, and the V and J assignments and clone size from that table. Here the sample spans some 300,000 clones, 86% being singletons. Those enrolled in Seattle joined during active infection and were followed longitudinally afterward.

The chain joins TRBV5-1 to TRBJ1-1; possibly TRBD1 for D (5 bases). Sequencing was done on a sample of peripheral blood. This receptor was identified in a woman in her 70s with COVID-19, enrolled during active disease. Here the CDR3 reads CASSLSPTGNTEAFF. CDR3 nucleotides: TGCGCCAGCAGCTTGTCTCCCACAGGGAACACTGAAGCTTTCTTT.